Following are 9 T cell receptor beta chains from one sample sequenced in a study of T cell responses to AZD1222 COVID-19 vaccine. TCRdb keeps only in-frame clones here, not all; method: immunoSEQ multiplex PCR. Among 100,000 to 150,000 clones listed, 70% to 90% were seen once. The source material was peripheral blood, sampled on day 0 of AZD1222 vaccination. The receptor set was obtained from an adult in good health.

The chain combines TRBV19 with TRBJ2-3; D is uncertain. Trimming left V 5 bases short and J 4 bases short, with 10 bases between. The CDR3 totals 13 residues. CDR1 is LNHDA, CDR2 SQIVND, per germline (reference sequence). This CDR3 reads CASSFGNADTQYF. For the CDR3, the DNA is TGTGCCAGTAGTTTTGGCAACGCAGATACGCAGTATTTT.

The genes are TRBV28 and TRBJ2-3; D may be TRBD2 (6 bases). In germline, CDR1 is MDHEN, CDR2 SYDVKM. CDR3 length equals 14 residues. V gave up 5 bases and J gave up 6 bases, with 15 bases separating them. CDR3 bases: TGTGCCAGCAGTCGTACTGAGGCGGGGGATACGCAGTATTTT. Its protein is CASSRTEAGDTQYF.

This clone appeared once. V is TRBV19 and J is TRBJ2-7, with 9 bases identical to TRBD2. V shed 1 base, J shed 3 bases, and the junction held 1 base outside the gene matches. This CDR3 spans 14 amino acids. CDR1 and CDR2 (germline): LNHDA, SQIVND (reference sequence). The DNA for the CDR3 is TGTGCCAGTAGTATAGCTAGCGGGGACTACGAGCAGTACTTC. This sequence encodes CASSIASGDYEQYF. Together with reference TRBV19 and TRBJ2-7, the CDR3 gives the full variable domain: DGGITQSPKYLFRKEGQNVTLSCEQNLNHDAMYWYRQDPGQGLRLIYYSQIVNDFQKGDIAEGYSVSREKKESFPLTVTSAQKNPTAFYLCASSIASGDYEQYFGPGTRLTVT.

V is TRBV20-1 and J is TRBJ2-3, with D uncertain. Trimming pared 5 bases from V and 4 bases from J, leaving 7 bases between. The CDR3 runs 11 residues. Germline V gene data show CDR1 as DFQATT and CDR2 as SNEGSKA (reference sequence). This CDR3 reads CSAPIPDTQYF. The CDR3 nucleotides are TGCAGTGCTCCCATCCCAGATACGCAGTATTTT.

The chain combines TRBV4-3 with TRBJ2-7; 9 nucleotides line up with TRBD1. Trimming removed 1 base from V and 5 bases from J; junction bases left unmatched: 15. The germline V gene has CDR1 LGHNA and CDR2 YSLEER. The CDR3 has 18 amino acids. In nucleotides, the CDR3 is TGCGCCAGCAGCCAAGGGATAACAGGGGGCGGAGGGCTCCACGAGCAGTACTTC. Translation: CASSQGITGGGGLHEQYF.

The chain carries TRBV7-2 and TRBJ2-5, with a possible D match to TRBD2 (6 bases). CDR3 length: 12 residues. Trimming removed 8 bases from V and 5 bases from J, with 12 bases in between. From germline, CDR1 is SGHTA and CDR2 FQGNSA. Here the CDR3 DNA reads TGTGCCAGCGGGAGGTGGTCGGAGACCCAGTACTTC. It translates to CASGRWSETQYF.

The chain recombines TRBV24-1 with TRBJ1-5, with D possibly TRBD1 on 6 matching bases. Trimming stripped 7 bases from V and 2 bases from J, with 23 bases between. The CDR3 loop spans 18 amino acids. Germline V gives CDR1 KGHDR, CDR2 SFDVKD. CDR3 sequence (DNA): TGTGCCACCAGAATCAGGGGACACTCTAATTGGGGCAATCAGCCCCAGCATTTT. This gives the protein CATRIRGHSNWGNQPQHF.

The rearrangement uses TRBV4-1 and TRBJ1-1, with a possible D match to TRBD1 (6 bases). CDR1 and CDR2 (germline): MGHRA, YSYEKL. This CDR3 comprises 17 residues. Between the trimmed V and J ends, which lost 0 bases and 0 bases, there was a span of 14 bases. CDR3: CASSQEGFDRMNTEAFF. In DNA form, the CDR3 reads TGCGCCAGCAGCCAAGAAGGATTCGACAGGATGAACACTGAAGCTTTCTTT.

This chain links TRBV5-6 with TRBJ2-2; 7 nucleotides agree with TRBD2. The germline gives CDR1 SGHDT, CDR2 YYEEEE. The CDR3 sequence is 16 residues long. V lost 3 bases and J lost 5; bases outside the gene matches: 10. CDR3 bases: TGTGCCAGCAGCTCATATCCCGGGACTACTACCGGGGAGCTGTTTTTT. It codes for CASSSYPGTTTGELFF. Supplemented by reference TRBV5-6 and TRBJ2-2, the full variable domain reads DAGVTQSPTHLIKTRGQQVTLRCSPKSGHDTVSWYQQALGQGPQFIFQYYEEEERQRGNFPDRFSGHQFPNYSSELNVNALLLGDSALYLCASSSYPGTTTGELFFGEGSRLTVL.